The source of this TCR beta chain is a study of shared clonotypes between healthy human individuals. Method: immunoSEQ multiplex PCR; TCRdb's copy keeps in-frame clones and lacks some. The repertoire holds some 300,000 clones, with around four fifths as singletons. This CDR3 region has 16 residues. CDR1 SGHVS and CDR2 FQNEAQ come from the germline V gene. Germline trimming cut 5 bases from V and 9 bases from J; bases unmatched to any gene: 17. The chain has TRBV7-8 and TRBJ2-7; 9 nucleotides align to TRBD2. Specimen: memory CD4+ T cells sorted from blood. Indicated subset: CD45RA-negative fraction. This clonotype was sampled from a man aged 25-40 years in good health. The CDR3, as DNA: TGTGCCAGCAGCGACCCTGGGAGCGGGAGGCCCGGAGGGCAGTACTTC. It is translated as CASSDPGSGRPGGQYF.